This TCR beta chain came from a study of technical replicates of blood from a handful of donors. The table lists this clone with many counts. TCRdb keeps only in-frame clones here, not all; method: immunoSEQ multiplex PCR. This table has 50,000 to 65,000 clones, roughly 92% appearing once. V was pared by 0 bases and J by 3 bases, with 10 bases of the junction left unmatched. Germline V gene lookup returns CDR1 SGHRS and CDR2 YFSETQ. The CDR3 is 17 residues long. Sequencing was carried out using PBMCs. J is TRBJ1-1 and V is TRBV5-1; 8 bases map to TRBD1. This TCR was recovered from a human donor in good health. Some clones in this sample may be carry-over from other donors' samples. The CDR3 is CASSLAKTGGGHTEAFF. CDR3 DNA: TGCGCCAGCAGCTTGGCAAAAACAGGGGGGGGGCACACTGAAGCTTTCTTT.